Below are 20 T cell receptor beta chains sequenced from a single sample in a study of cytomegalovirus exposure and HLA in healthy donors. The PCR employed 60 Vbeta primers together with 13 Jbeta primers. Method: immunoSEQ multiplex PCR; TCRdb's copy keeps in-frame clones and lacks some. This sample carries tens of thousands of clones, with roughly 4% going to the ten biggest clones. Sequencing was performed on PBMCs. Receptors were obtained from a male donor in good health and CMV-seronegative.

This rearrangement joins TRBV6-1 to TRBJ1-5; weak D call: TRBD1 (6 bases). The CDR3 length is 14 residues. The ends were cut back, 7 bases at V and 6 bases at J, with 16 bases in the middle. Looked up from germline, CDR1 is MNHNS and CDR2 is SASEGT. The CDR3 DNA is TGTGCCAGCACCCTAGGGGGTACCGGTCAGCCCCAGCATTTT. Amino acids: CASTLGGTGQPQHF.

The CDR3 is CSVEGQGRAGELFF. CDR3 coding DNA: TGCAGCGTTGAAGGGCAGGGGCGCGCCGGGGAGCTGTTTTTT. This chain joins TRBV29-1 and TRBJ2-2, with TRBD1 as a possible D gene (6 bases). This CDR3 contains 14 residues. CDR1 is SQVTM and CDR2 is ANQGSEA in the germline V gene. The V gene lost 1 base and the J gene lost 6 bases, with 12 bases spanning the gap.

On this clone itself: The same CDR3 can be traced to other DNA sequences in this sample. The chain joins TRBV6-6 to TRBJ1-6, with TRBD1 matching 7 bases. The CDR3 contains 12 residues. Germline V CDR1 and CDR2: MNHNY, SVGAGI (reference sequence). J was trimmed by 10 bases and V by 6 bases; bases with no gene match: 3. CDR3 residues: CASSWDRSPLHF. The CDR3 DNA reads TGTGCCAGCAGCTGGGACAGATCACCCCTCCACTTT.

This chain connects TRBV5-1 to TRBJ1-2; 8 nucleotides agree with TRBD1. With V trimmed by 1 base and J by 6 bases, 8 bases remained unmatched. Germline CDR1 is SGHRS and CDR2 is YFSETQ. The CDR3 is made up of 15 amino acids. Here the CDR3 DNA reads TGCGCCAGCAGCTTGAGGGGCAGGGGGCAAGATGGCTACACCTTC. It yields the protein CASSLRGRGQDGYTF.

The gene calls are TRBV4-3 and TRBJ2-5, with D possibly matching TRBD2 (6 bases). Germline CDR1 reads LGHNA; CDR2 reads YSLEER. V was clipped by 0 bases and J by 6 bases, with 14 bases between them. The CDR3 spans 15 residues. CDR3 residues: CASSQDRDLGKTQYF. The CDR3 region has the DNA TGCGCCAGCAGCCAAGATCGGGACTTGGGAAAGACCCAGTACTTC.

The gene calls are TRBV4-2 and TRBJ2-1; TRBD2 might be the D (7 bases). The germline V gene encodes CDR1 LGHNA and CDR2 YNFKEQ. This CDR3 contains 17 residues. Trimming shortened V by 0 bases and J by 4 bases, and 16 bases separated the two germline ends. The CDR3 DNA reads TGTGCCAGCAGCCAAGATTTCGGGCGGGGGCTATACAATGAGCAGTTCTTC. Translating gives CASSQDFGRGLYNEQFF.

V gene TRBV4-1 combines with J gene TRBJ1-2; 7 bases line up with TRBD1. V gave up 4 bases and J gave up 7 bases; unmatched junction bases: 9. This CDR3 region has 14 residues. The germline V gene has CDR1 MGHRA and CDR2 YSYEKL. Here the CDR3 reads CASSPPGQRPGYTF. The CDR3 DNA sequence: TGCGCCAGCAGCCCTCCGGGACAGAGGCCTGGCTACACCTTC.

The chain employs TRBV28 and TRBJ2-2; TRBD2 matches at 8 bases. CDR3 length: 19 amino acids. Per the germline V gene, CDR1 is MDHEN and CDR2 is SYDVKM. V trimming: 7 bases; J trimming: 0 bases; junction bases outside the gene matches: 16. CDR3 bases: TGTGCCAGCATCCCAACGGGAGGGTTCACCCTCGCGAACACCGGGGAGCTGTTTTTT. Its protein is CASIPTGGFTLANTGELFF.

This clone is labeled medium-sized based on frequency. The V and J genes are TRBV9 and TRBJ1-1, with 7 bases aligning to TRBD1. The CDR3 runs to 12 residues. After removal of 4 bases from V and 12 bases from J, the junction contained 9 bases not matched to a gene. Germline CDR1 and CDR2: SGDLS and YYNGEE. The CDR3 DNA reads TGTGCCAGCAGCCGGGACAGCAGCGCGCCTTTCTTT. Residues: CASSRDSSAPFF.

This chain links TRBV4-3 with TRBJ2-1; 7 positions match TRBD1. Germline CDR1 and CDR2: LGHNA and YSLEER. The CDR3 loop spans 15 amino acids. With V trimmed by 1 base and J by 6 bases, 6 bases remained unmatched. CDR3 sequence (DNA): TGCGCCAGCAGCCAAGTCTCAGACAGGGTCAATGAGCAGTTCTTC. Its protein is CASSQVSDRVNEQFF.

The rearrangement joins TRBV19 to TRBJ2-1; 9 bases line up with TRBD1. Germline loops: CDR1 LNHDA, CDR2 SQIVND (reference sequence). This CDR3 has 15 amino acids. Trimming cost V 3 bases and J 5 bases; bases outside gene matches: 5. CDR3 DNA sequence: TGTGCCAGTAGTATCCTGGACAGGGGAAACAATGAGCAGTTCTTC. It codes for CASSILDRGNNEQFF.

The gene calls are TRBV18 and TRBJ2-3, with a weak D call TRBD2 (6 bases). V was trimmed by 1 base and J by 1 base, leaving 12 bases between them. Germline CDR1 reads KGHSH; CDR2 reads LQKENI. This CDR3 comprises 16 residues. CDR3 DNA: TGTGCCAGCTCACCACGAGACGGAGGGGGCACAGATACGCAGTATTTT. Its translation: CASSPRDGGGTDTQYF.

The CDR3 loop is CAWTVTQYSPLHF. CDR3 sequence (DNA): TGTGCCTGGACAGTAACCCAGTATTCACCCCTCCACTTT. V usage is TRBV30 and J usage is TRBJ1-6, with no clear D. This CDR3 spans 13 amino acids. Germline values: CDR1 GTSNPN, CDR2 SVGIG (reference sequence). Trimming left V 4 bases short and J 8 bases short, with 12 bases between.

The chain carries TRBV7-2 and TRBJ2-5, with 9 bases fitting TRBD1. The J call may be incorrect, as the DNA end agrees better with TRBJ2-7. The CDR3 is 19 amino acids. Germline assignment: CDR1 SGHTA and CDR2 FQGNSA. The CDR3 protein is CASSLNPPGTGTSSYEQYF. The CDR3, as DNA: TGTGCCAGCAGCTTGAATCCCCCCGGGACAGGGACCTCCTCCTACGAGCAGTACTTC.

This chain joins TRBV6-5 and TRBJ1-6; 7 bases line up with TRBD1. The CDR3 loop spans 14 amino acids. With 4 bases clipped from V and 10 bases from J, the junction kept 7 bases outside the gene matches. In germline, CDR1 is MNHEY, CDR2 SVGAGI. CDR3: CASSWDSEGSPLHF. The CDR3 DNA follows: TGTGCCAGCAGTTGGGACAGCGAGGGGTCACCCCTCCACTTT.

This rearrangement joins TRBV4-3 to TRBJ1-1, with unresolved D. Trimming removed 1 base at V and 3 bases at J, with 6 bases between. Germline CDR1 LGHNA, CDR2 YSLEER. The CDR3 has 13 amino acids. The CDR3 nucleotides are TGCGCCAGCAGCCAAGCCAGTGACACTGAAGCTTTCTTT. This encodes CASSQASDTEAFF.

The J gene is TRBJ2-3, the V gene TRBV29-1; D perhaps matches TRBD2 (6 bases). Looked up from germline, CDR1 is SQVTM and CDR2 is ANQGSEA. The CDR3 is made up of 15 amino acids. Trimming left V 5 bases short and J 0 bases short, with 15 bases between. The CDR3 sequence: CSVTGTSSSTDTQYF. The CDR3 nucleotides read TGCAGCGTTACCGGGACTTCATCTAGCACAGATACGCAGTATTTT.

The chain combines TRBV19 with TRBJ1-6; D may be TRBD1 (5 bases). Germline V gives CDR1 LNHDA, CDR2 SQIVND (reference sequence). V was shortened by 4 bases and J by 12 bases, with 19 bases between the two germline ends. The CDR3 has 15 residues. The CDR3 protein is CASSTRDGGLLPLHF. CDR3 nucleotide sequence: TGTGCCAGTAGTACCCGGGACGGGGGGTTGTTACCCCTCCACTTT.

The chain employs TRBV28 and TRBJ2-7; TRBD1 might be the D (6 bases). Trimming pared 8 bases from V and 3 bases from J, leaving 14 bases between. This CDR3 has 13 residues. CDR1 and CDR2 (germline): MDHEN, SYDVKM. This CDR3 reads CASFETGLYEQYF. The CDR3 DNA sequence: TGTGCCAGCTTCGAGACAGGTCTCTACGAGCAGTACTTC. Drawing the rest from reference TRBV28 and TRBJ2-7, the complete variable domain is DVKVTQSSRYLVKRTGEKVFLECVQDMDHENMFWYRQDPGLGLRLIYFSYDVKMKEKGDIPEGYSVSREKKERFSLILESASTNQTSMYLCASFETGLYEQYFGPGTRLTVT.

On this clone: The same CDR3 can be traced to other DNA sequences in this sample. The chain's CDR3 is CASSLGGVNTEAFF. The CDR3 region has the DNA TGTGCCAGCAGCTTAGGGGGCGTGAACACTGAAGCTTTCTTT. The chain links TRBV7-2 to TRBJ1-1; TRBD1 might be the D (5 bases). CDR1 and CDR2 (germline): SGHTA, FQGNSA. This CDR3 comprises 14 residues. V lost 1 base, J lost 0 bases, and 6 bases lay in between.